The 25 T cell receptor beta chains reported below all come from one sample, sequenced in a study of cytomegalovirus exposure and HLA in healthy donors (TCRdb year 2017). The protocol used for the library was the immunoSEQ multiplex PCR assay. For the multiplex PCR, a mixture combining 60 forward primers for TCR Vbeta segments and 13 reverse primers for TCR Jbeta segments was used. Not all clones reach the TCRdb copy of this immuneACCESS table, which keeps in-frame sequences only. Checked studies attribute under half of the gap to unresolved V genes and leave the rest unexplained. The sample profile shows some 150,000 clones; roughly 10% of them were found once. The ten largest make up less than 2% of the sample. Sequences were obtained from PBMCs. The receptors were gathered from a man aged 50-60 years in good health and CMV-seronegative.

Details on this clone: The sample has other DNA sequences that encode this CDR3 too. The chain links TRBV27 to TRBJ1-2, with 7 bases fitting TRBD1. This CDR3 spans 13 amino acids. The ends lost 5 bases at V and 3 bases at J; junction bases unmatched: 3. Germline CDR1 is MNHEY and CDR2 is SMNVEV (reference sequence). CDR3 loop: CASSLDRDYGYTF. The CDR3, as DNA: TGTGCCAGCAGTCTCGACAGGGACTATGGCTACACCTTC.

This clone has only a few counts. The gene calls are TRBV28 and TRBJ2-2; no clear D gene. V gave up 1 base and J gave up 1 base, with 16 bases separating them. This CDR3 comprises 18 residues. Germline CDR1 and CDR2: MDHEN and SYDVKM. In DNA, the CDR3 is TGTGCCAGCAGTTTATTGGGTGGCCGGAGCGAGAACACCGGGGAGCTGTTTTTT. This gives the protein CASSLLGGRSENTGELFF.

The chain is built from TRBV11-1 and TRBJ1-2; 7 positions match TRBD1. Losses at the gene ends were 5 bases for V and 4 bases for J; bases not matched to a gene: 4. The CDR3 covers 13 residues. Germline V lookup: CDR1 SGHAT, CDR2 FQDESV (reference sequence). CDR3 nucleotides: TGTGCCAGCAGCCGGGGACAGAGCTATGGCTACACCTTC. This sequence encodes CASSRGQSYGYTF.

This clone has just a few counts. V and J are TRBV7-2 and TRBJ1-1; D unclear. The CDR3 has 13 residues. V was clipped by 7 bases and J by 4 bases, with 13 bases between them. The germline V gene encodes CDR1 SGHTA and CDR2 FQGNSA. The CDR3, as DNA: TGTGCCAGCACTCTTACATTGGCCACTGAAGCTTTCTTT. Amino acids: CASTLTLATEAFF. The variable domain in full, completed from reference TRBV7-2 and TRBJ1-1, reads GAGVSQSPSNKVTEKGKDVELRCDPISGHTALYWYRQSLGQGLEFLIYFQGNSAPDKSGLPSDRFSAERTGGSVSTLTIQRTQQEDSAVYLCASTLTLATEAFFGQGTRLTVV.

V gene TRBV6-5 combines with J gene TRBJ2-5, with D tentatively TRBD2 (6 bases). The CDR3 contains 15 residues. V lost 4 bases to trimming and J lost 3 bases, with 15 bases between them. Germline CDR1 and CDR2: MNHEY and SVGAGI. CDR3 nucleotides: TGTGCCAGCAGTTCCCCCGGAGGGGCTGAAGAGACCCAGTACTTC. Translation: CASSSPGGAEETQYF.

V usage is TRBV7-3 and J usage is TRBJ2-3; D ambiguous. Trimming removed 3 bases from V and 0 bases from J, with 7 bases in between. Germline values: CDR1 SGHTA, CDR2 FQGTGA. The CDR3 extends over 14 amino acids. The DNA of the CDR3 is TGTGCCAGCAGCTTTTCACGGAGCACAGATACGCAGTATTTT. Translating it yields CASSFSRSTDTQYF.

This clone has a handful of counts. J is TRBJ2-7 and V is TRBV4-1; possibly TRBD1 for D (5 bases). Germline CDR1 is MGHRA and CDR2 is YSYEKL. The CDR3 runs 16 residues. Between the trimmed V and J ends, which lost 0 bases and 5 bases, there was a span of 17 bases. CDR3 sequence reads: CASSQDPTGGRNEQYF. The CDR3 bases are TGCGCCAGCAGCCAAGATCCCACAGGCGGCAGGAACGAGCAGTACTTC.

This clone was seen a handful of times. The genes are TRBV30 and TRBJ1-2; 12 bases map to TRBD1. V was clipped by 2 bases and J by 7 bases; unmatched bases: 11. CDR3 size: 16 residues. Germline CDR1 and CDR2: GTSNPN and SVGIG (reference sequence). CDR3 nucleotide sequence: TGTGCCTGGAGTCAGGGACAGGGGGCGAATATCTTTGGCTACACCTTC. The encoded protein is CAWSQGQGANIFGYTF.

This clone occurred a few times. The chain is built from TRBV6-1 and TRBJ1-1; TRBD1 is a possible D gene (6 bases). The germline V and J ends were trimmed by 6 bases and 4 bases, with 18 bases remaining between them. The CDR3 contains 15 residues. Germline loops: CDR1 MNHNS, CDR2 SASEGT. The CDR3 sequence: CASSLQGIMSTEAFF. The CDR3 DNA sequence: TGTGCCAGCAGCTTACAGGGAATAATGAGCACTGAAGCTTTCTTT.

V is TRBV5-1 and J is TRBJ2-5; 10 bases are a match to TRBD2. The V gene's germline CDR1 is SGHRS and CDR2 YFSETQ. Unmatched junction bases numbered 5, after V lost 3 bases and J lost 3 bases. The CDR3 is 15 residues long. The CDR3 nucleotides read TGCGCCAGCAGCTCTCTAGCGGGAGCTGAAGAGACCCAGTACTTC. This encodes CASSSLAGAEETQYF.

This chain links TRBV28 with TRBJ2-2, with TRBD2 matching over 9 bases. V lost 3 bases and J lost 8; bases outside the gene matches: 4. The germline V gene encodes CDR1 MDHEN and CDR2 SYDVKM. The CDR3 is 14 residues long. The CDR3 sequence is CASSFSGSRGELFF. CDR3 nucleotide sequence: TGTGCCAGCAGTTTTAGCGGGAGTAGGGGGGAGCTGTTTTTT.

This clone was counted a few times. The chain combines TRBV5-1 with TRBJ2-3, with D perhaps matching TRBD2 (6 bases). Germline CDR1 and CDR2: SGHRS and YFSETQ. Trimming removed 4 bases at V and 9 bases at J, with 21 bases between. The CDR3 is 15 amino acids. CDR3 bases: TGCGCCAGCAGCCCAGTCACTTCATCGGAGGGCACGCAGTATTTT. Its protein is CASSPVTSSEGTQYF.

This clone has only a few counts. V is TRBV5-6 and J is TRBJ1-5; possibly TRBD1 for D (6 bases). Trimming removed 4 bases from V and 5 bases from J, with 16 bases in between. Per germline, CDR1 SGHDT and CDR2 YYEEEE. The CDR3 loop spans 15 amino acids. The CDR3 sequence: CASSNALGGDQPQHF. CDR3 nucleotides: TGTGCCAGCAGCAACGCACTAGGGGGGGATCAGCCCCAGCATTTT.

This clone was detected only a few times. The chain employs TRBV7-3 and TRBJ2-4; 10 nucleotides agree with TRBD1. Per the germline V gene, CDR1 is SGHTA and CDR2 is FQGTGA. The CDR3 extends over 15 amino acids. The junction had 7 bases not matched to a gene; V was cut back by 6 bases and J by 5 bases. The CDR3 DNA sequence: TGTGCCAGCAGGCTATCCGGGACAGGGGAAAACATTCAGTACTTC. It specifies CASRLSGTGENIQYF.

This clone has a handful of counts. The V and J genes are TRBV5-1 and TRBJ2-2, with 12 bases that match TRBD1. CDR3 length equals 16 residues. V lost 7 bases and J lost 6; bases outside the gene matches: 10. Germline values: CDR1 SGHRS, CDR2 YFSETQ. The CDR3 loop reads CASEPLGQGAAGELFF. CDR3 in DNA: TGCGCCAGCGAACCGCTGGGACAGGGGGCCGCCGGGGAGCTGTTTTTT.

This chain joins TRBV7-9 and TRBJ2-1; TRBD1 might be the D (6 bases). CDR1 and CDR2 from the germline V gene are SEHNR and FQNEAQ (reference sequence). This CDR3 contains 15 residues. The germline V and J ends were trimmed by 5 bases and 4 bases, with 15 bases remaining between them. The DNA of the CDR3 is TGTGCCAGCAGCATCCAGGGGCTGAATTACAATGAGCAGTTCTTC. Protein sequence: CASSIQGLNYNEQFF.

V and J are TRBV19 and TRBJ1-4, with a tentative D call TRBD1 (5 bases). Germline V gene sequence: CDR1 LNHDA, CDR2 SQIVND (reference sequence). This CDR3 region has 11 residues. V dropped 10 bases and J dropped 8 bases, with 11 bases sitting between them. The CDR3 region is CATVGGEKLFF. CDR3 DNA sequence: TGTGCCACCGTGGGGGGGGAAAAACTGTTTTTT.

This clone was detected a few times. This chain links TRBV9 with TRBJ2-1; 9 nucleotides line up with TRBD2. The CDR3 length is 14 residues. V lost 0 bases, J lost 9 bases, and 4 bases stayed unmatched. Germline CDR1 SGDLS, CDR2 YYNGEE. The chain's CDR3 is CASSVVTSGVEQFF. In nucleotides, the CDR3 is TGTGCCAGCAGCGTAGTGACTAGCGGAGTTGAGCAGTTCTTC.

The chain has TRBV10-3 and TRBJ2-7; unclear D gene. The CDR3 runs to 12 residues. Trimming cost V 0 bases and J 11 bases, with 11 bases left between them. Germline CDR1 is ENHRY and CDR2 is SYGVKD. DNA of the CDR3: TGTGCCATCAGTGAGTCAGACTCCTTGGAGTACTTC. Translating gives CAISESDSLEYF.

The chain couples TRBV25-1 to TRBJ1-4; 10 nucleotides match TRBD1. V trimming: 6 bases; J trimming: 6 bases; junction bases outside the gene matches: 4. There are 14 residues in the CDR3. Germline V lookup: CDR1 MGHDK, CDR2 SYGVNS. The CDR3 protein is CASSTGTGDEKLFF. Here the CDR3 DNA reads TGTGCCAGCAGCACCGGGACAGGGGATGAAAAACTGTTTTTT.

This chain connects TRBV6-5 to TRBJ2-3, with unresolved D. This CDR3 is built from 12 residues. CDR1 MNHEY and CDR2 SVGAGI come from the germline V gene. Deletions cut 8 bases from V and 3 bases from J, with 9 bases between. Here the CDR3 DNA reads TGTGCCAGCCCCATGGAGACAGATACGCAGTATTTT. Translated: CASPMETDTQYF.

This clone was counted between two and nine times. This chain joins TRBV19 and TRBJ2-2; D is undetermined. The CDR3 has 14 amino acids. V shed 3 bases and J shed 0 bases, with 5 bases lying between them. Germline-derived CDR1 and CDR2 are LNHDA and SQIVND (reference sequence). CDR3: CASSMQTNTGELFF. The CDR3 nucleotides read TGTGCCAGTAGTATGCAGACGAACACCGGGGAGCTGTTTTTT. The full variable domain, rest sourced from reference TRBV19 and TRBJ2-2, is DGGITQSPKYLFRKEGQNVTLSCEQNLNHDAMYWYRQDPGQGLRLIYYSQIVNDFQKGDIAEGYSVSREKKESFPLTVTSAQKNPTAFYLCASSMQTNTGELFFGEGSRLTVL.

This clone came up a few times. The chain joins TRBV30 to TRBJ1-2, with D possibly being TRBD1 (5 bases). CDR3 size: 16 residues. V gave up 3 bases and J gave up 0 bases, with 17 bases separating them. From germline, CDR1 is GTSNPN and CDR2 SVGIG (reference sequence). This CDR3 is CAWRLSRQNSNYGYTF. CDR3 nucleotides: TGTGCCTGGAGACTTTCTCGACAGAATTCTAACTATGGCTACACCTTC.

This chain connects TRBV19 to TRBJ2-5; 7 positions match TRBD2. V trimming: 2 bases; J trimming: 3 bases; junction bases outside the gene matches: 15. The CDR3 is 18 residues long. Germline assignment: CDR1 LNHDA and CDR2 SQIVND (reference sequence). The CDR3 bases are TGTGCCAGTAGTATATGGCTAGCGGAGACCCCGGCCAAAGAGACCCAGTACTTC. The encoded protein is CASSIWLAETPAKETQYF.

This clone was observed a handful of times. CDR3 amino acids: CASSLAADRGLIWNIQYF. The CDR3 bases are TGTGCCAGCAGCTTAGCGGCGGACAGGGGGTTAATATGGAACATTCAGTACTTC. The chain joins TRBV7-6 to TRBJ2-4, with 10 bases that match TRBD1. The CDR3 has 18 amino acids. Per germline, CDR1 SGHVS and CDR2 FNYEAQ. Trimming cost V 0 bases and J 7 bases; bases outside gene matches: 12.